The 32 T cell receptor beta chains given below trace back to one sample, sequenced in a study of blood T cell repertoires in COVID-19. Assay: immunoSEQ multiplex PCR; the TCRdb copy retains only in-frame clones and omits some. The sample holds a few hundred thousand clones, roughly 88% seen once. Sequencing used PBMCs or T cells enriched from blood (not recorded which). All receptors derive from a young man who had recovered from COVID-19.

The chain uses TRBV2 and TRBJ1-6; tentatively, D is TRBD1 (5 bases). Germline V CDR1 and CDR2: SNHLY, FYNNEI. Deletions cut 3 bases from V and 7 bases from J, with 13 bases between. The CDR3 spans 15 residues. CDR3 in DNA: TGTGCCAGCAGTGAGACAGACCCAACCAATTCACCCCTCCACTTT. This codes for CASSETDPTNSPLHF.

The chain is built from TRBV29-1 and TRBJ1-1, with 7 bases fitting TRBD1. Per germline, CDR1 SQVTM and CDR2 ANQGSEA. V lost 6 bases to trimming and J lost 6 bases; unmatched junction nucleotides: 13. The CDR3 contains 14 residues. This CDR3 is CSVTGAHWTPEAFF. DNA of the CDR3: TGCAGCGTAACAGGGGCTCATTGGACCCCTGAAGCTTTCTTT. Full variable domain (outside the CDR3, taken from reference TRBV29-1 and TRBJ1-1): SAVISQKPSRDICQRGTSLTIQCQVDSQVTMMFWYRQQPGQSLTLIATANQGSEATYESGFVIDKFPISRPNLTFSTLTVSNMSPEDSSIYLCSVTGAHWTPEAFFGQGTRLTVV.

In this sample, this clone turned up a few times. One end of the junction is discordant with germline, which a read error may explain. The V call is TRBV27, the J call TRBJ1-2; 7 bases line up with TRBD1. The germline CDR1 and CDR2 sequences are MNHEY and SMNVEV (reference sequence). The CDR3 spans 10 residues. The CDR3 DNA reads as TGTGCCAGCAGTCCGCCGGGACAGATCTTC. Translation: CASSPPGQIF.

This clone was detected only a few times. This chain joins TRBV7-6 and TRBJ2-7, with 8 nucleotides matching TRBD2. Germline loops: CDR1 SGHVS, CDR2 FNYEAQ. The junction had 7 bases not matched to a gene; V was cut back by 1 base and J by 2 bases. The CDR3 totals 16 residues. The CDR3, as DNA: TGTGCCAGCAGCTTAGAATCCGGGACTAGAACCTACGAGCAGTACTTC. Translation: CASSLESGTRTYEQYF.

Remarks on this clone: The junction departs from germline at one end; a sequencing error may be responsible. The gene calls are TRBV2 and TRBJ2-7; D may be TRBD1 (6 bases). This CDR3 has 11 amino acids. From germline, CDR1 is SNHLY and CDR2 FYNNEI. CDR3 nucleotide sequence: TGTGCCAGCAGTGACCGGGACAAGTGGTTATTC. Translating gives CASSDRDKWLF.

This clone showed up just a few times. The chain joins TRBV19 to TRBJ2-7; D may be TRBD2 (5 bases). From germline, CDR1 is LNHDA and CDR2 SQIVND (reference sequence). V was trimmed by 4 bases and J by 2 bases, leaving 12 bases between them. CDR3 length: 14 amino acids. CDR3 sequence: CASSSGFGPYEQYF. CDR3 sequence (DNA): TGTGCCAGTAGTAGCGGGTTTGGACCCTACGAGCAGTACTTC.

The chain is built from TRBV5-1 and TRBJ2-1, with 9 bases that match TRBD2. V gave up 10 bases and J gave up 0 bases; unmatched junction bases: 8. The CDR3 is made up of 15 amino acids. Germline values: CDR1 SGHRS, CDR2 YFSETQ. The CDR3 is CAGRAGGSSYNEQFF. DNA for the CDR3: TGCGCCGGAAGAGCGGGGGGAAGCTCCTACAATGAGCAGTTCTTC.

The DNA of the CDR3 is TGTGCCAGCAGCCAAGAACTCCTTGCAACTAATGAAAAACTGTTTTTT. Translated, it gives CASSQELLATNEKLFF. The chain carries TRBV4-2 and TRBJ1-4, with D unresolved. Per germline, CDR1 LGHNA and CDR2 YNFKEQ. The CDR3 runs to 16 residues. Deletions cut 0 bases from V and 0 bases from J, with 8 bases between.

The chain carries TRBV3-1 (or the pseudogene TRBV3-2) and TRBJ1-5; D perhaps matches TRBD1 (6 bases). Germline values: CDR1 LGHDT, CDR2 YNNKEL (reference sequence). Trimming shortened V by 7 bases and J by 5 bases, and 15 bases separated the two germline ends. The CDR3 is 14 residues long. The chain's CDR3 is CASIIQGNDQPQHF. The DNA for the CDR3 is TGTGCCAGCATCATACAGGGCAACGATCAGCCCCAGCATTTT.

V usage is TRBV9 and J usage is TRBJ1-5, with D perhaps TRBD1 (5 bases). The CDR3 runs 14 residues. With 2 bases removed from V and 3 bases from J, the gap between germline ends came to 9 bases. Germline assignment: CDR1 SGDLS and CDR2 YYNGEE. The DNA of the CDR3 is TGTGCCAGCAGCGTCACAGGAGACAATCAGCCCCAGCATTTT. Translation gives CASSVTGDNQPQHF.

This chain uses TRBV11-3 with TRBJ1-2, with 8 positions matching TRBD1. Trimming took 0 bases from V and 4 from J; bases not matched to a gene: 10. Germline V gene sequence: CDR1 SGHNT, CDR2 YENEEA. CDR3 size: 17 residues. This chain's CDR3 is CASSLENPGTGLYGYTF. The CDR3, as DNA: TGTGCCAGCAGCTTAGAAAATCCCGGGACAGGACTCTATGGCTACACCTTC.

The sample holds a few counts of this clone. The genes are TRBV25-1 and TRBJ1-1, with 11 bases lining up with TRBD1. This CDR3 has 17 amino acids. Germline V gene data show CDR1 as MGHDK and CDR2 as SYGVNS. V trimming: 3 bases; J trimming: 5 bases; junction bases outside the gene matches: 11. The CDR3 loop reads CASSEGPGQGVRTEAFF. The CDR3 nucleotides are TGTGCCAGCAGTGAGGGACCGGGACAGGGGGTTAGGACTGAAGCTTTCTTT.

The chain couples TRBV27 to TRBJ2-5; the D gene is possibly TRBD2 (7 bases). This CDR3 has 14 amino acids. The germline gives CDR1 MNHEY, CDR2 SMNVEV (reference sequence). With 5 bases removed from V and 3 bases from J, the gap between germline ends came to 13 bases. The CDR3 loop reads CASSHRGGKETQYF. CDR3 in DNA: TGTGCCAGCAGTCATAGGGGGGGAAAAGAGACCCAGTACTTC.

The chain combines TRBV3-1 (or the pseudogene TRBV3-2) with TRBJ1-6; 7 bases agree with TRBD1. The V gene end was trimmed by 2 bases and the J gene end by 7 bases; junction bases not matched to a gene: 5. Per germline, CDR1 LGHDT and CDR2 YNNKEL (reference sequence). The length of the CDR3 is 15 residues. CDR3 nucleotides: TGTGCCAGCAGCCAAACCCGGGACAGCAATTCACCCCTCCACTTT. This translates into CASSQTRDSNSPLHF.

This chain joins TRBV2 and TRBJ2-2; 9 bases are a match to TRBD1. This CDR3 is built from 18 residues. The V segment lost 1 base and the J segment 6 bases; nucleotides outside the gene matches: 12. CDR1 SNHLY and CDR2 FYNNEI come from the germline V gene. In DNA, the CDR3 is TGTGCCAGCAGTGAAGTTGCGCGCGGGACAGGGTATCCCGGGGAGCTGTTTTTT. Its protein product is CASSEVARGTGYPGELFF.

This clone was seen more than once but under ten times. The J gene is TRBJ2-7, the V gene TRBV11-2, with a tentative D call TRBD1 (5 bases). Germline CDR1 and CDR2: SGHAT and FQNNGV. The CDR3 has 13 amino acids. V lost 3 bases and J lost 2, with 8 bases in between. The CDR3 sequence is CASSLQTAYEQYF. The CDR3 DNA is TGTGCCAGCAGCTTGCAGACAGCCTACGAGCAGTACTTC. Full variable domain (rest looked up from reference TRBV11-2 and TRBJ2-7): EAGVAQSPRYKIIEKRQSVAFWCNPISGHATLYWYQQILGQGPKLLIQFQNNGVVDDSQLPKDRFSAERLKGVDSTLKIQPAKLEDSAVYLCASSLQTAYEQYFGPGTRLTVT.

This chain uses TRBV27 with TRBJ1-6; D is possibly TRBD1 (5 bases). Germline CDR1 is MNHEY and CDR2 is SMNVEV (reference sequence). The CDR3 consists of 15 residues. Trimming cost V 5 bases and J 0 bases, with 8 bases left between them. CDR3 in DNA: TGTGCCAGCAGTGGGGCGAGCTCCTATAATTCACCCCTCCACTTT. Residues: CASSGASSYNSPLHF.

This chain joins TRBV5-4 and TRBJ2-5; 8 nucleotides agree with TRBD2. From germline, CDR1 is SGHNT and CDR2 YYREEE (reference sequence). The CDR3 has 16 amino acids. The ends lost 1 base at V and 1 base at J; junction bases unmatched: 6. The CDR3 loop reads CASSLRSGGAQETQYF. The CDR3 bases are TGTGCCAGCAGCTTGCGCTCGGGGGGGGCCCAAGAGACCCAGTACTTC.

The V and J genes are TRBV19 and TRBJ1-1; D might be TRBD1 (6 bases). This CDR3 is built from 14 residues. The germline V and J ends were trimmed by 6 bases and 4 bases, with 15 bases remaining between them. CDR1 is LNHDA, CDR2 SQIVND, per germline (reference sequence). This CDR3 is CASSQPGAGTEAFF. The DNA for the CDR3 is TGTGCCAGTAGCCAACCAGGGGCTGGCACTGAAGCTTTCTTT. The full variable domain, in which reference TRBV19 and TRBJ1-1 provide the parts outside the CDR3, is DGGITQSPKYLFRKEGQNVTLSCEQNLNHDAMYWYRQDPGQGLRLIYYSQIVNDFQKGDIAEGYSVSREKKESFPLTVTSAQKNPTAFYLCASSQPGAGTEAFFGQGTRLTVV.

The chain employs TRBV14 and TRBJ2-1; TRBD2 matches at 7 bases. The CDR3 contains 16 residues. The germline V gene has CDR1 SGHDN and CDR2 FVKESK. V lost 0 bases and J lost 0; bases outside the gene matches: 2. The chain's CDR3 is CASSQDSGGSYNEQFF. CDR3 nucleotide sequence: TGTGCCAGCAGCCAAGATTCGGGGGGCTCCTACAATGAGCAGTTCTTC. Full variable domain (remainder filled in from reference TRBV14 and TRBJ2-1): EAGVTQFPSHSVIEKGQTVTLRCDPISGHDNLYWYRRVMGKEIKFLLHFVKESKQDESGMPNNRFLAERTGGTYSTLKVQPAELEDSGVYFCASSQDSGGSYNEQFFGPGTRLTVL.

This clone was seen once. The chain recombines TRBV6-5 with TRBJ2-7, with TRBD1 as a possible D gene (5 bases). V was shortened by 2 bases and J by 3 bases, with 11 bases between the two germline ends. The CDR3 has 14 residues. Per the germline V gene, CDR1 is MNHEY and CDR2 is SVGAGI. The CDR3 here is CASSYADKNYEQYF. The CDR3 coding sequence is TGTGCCAGCAGTTACGCGGACAAAAACTACGAGCAGTACTTC.

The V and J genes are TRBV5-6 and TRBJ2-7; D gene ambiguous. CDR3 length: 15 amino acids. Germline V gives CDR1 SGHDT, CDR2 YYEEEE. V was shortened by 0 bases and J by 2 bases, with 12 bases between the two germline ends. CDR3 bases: TGTGCCAGCAGCTTGGAGGTAGGCGGAACCTACGAGCAGTACTTC. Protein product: CASSLEVGGTYEQYF.

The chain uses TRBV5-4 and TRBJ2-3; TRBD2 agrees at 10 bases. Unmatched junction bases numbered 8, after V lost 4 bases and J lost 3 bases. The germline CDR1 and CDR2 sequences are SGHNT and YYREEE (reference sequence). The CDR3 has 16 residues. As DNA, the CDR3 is TGTGCCAGCAGCGAGAAGCGGGGGGGAAGGACAGATACGCAGTATTTT. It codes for CASSEKRGGRTDTQYF.

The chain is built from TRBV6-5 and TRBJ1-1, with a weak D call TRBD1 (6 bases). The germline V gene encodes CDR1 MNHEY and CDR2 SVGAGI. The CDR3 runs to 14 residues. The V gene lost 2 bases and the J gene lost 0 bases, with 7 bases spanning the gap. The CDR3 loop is CASSYRQVNTEAFF. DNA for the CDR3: TGTGCCAGCAGTTACCGACAGGTGAACACTGAAGCTTTCTTT.

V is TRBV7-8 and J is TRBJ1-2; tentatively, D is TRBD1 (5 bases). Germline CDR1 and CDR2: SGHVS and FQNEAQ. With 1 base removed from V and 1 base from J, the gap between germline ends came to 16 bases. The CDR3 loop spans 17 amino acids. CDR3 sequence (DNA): TGTGCCAGCAGCTTAGAGACTCCCTTCGACAGTAACTATGGCTACACCTTC. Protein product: CASSLETPFDSNYGYTF.

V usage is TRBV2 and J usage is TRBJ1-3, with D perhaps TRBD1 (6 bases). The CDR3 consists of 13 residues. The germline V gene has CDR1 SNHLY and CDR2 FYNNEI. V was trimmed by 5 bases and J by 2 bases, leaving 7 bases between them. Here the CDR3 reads CASSPGAGNTIYF. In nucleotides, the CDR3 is TGTGCCAGCAGTCCAGGGGCTGGAAACACCATATATTTT.

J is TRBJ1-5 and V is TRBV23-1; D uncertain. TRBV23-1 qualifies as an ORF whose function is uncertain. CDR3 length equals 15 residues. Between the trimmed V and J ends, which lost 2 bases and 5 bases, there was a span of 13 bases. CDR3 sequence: CASSQGEPEHQPQHF. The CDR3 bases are TGCGCCAGCAGTCAAGGAGAGCCTGAGCATCAGCCCCAGCATTTT.

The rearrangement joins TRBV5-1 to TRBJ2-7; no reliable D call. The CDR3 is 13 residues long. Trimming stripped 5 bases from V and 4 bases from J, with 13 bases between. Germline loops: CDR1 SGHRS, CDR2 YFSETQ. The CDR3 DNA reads TGCGCCAGCAGTCTCGACACCATTTACGAGCAGTACTTC. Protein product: CASSLDTIYEQYF.

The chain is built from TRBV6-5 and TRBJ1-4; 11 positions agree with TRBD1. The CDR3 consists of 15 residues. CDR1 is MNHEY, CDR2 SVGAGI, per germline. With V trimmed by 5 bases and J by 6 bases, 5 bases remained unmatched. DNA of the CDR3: TGTGCCAGCAGTAGCGTGGGACAGGGGGATGAAAAACTGTTTTTT. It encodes CASSSVGQGDEKLFF.

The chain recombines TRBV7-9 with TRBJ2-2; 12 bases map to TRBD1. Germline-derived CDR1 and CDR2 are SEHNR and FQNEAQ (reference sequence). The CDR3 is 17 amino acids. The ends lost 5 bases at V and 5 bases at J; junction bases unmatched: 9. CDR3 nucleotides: TGTGCCAGCAGCAAAGGGACAGGGGGCGCGGGGACCGGGGAGCTGTTTTTT. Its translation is CASSKGTGGAGTGELFF.

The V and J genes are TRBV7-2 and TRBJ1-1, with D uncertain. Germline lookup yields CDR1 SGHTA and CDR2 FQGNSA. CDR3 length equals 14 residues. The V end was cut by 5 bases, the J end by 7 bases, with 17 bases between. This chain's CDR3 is CASSPLRARGEAFF. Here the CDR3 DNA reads TGTGCCAGCAGCCCACTTCGGGCGCGGGGTGAAGCTTTCTTT.

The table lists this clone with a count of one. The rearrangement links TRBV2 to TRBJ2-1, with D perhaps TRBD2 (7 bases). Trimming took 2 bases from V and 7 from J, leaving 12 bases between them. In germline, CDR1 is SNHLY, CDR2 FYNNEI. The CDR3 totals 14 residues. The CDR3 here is CASSEIGGENEQFF. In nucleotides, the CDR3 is TGTGCCAGCAGTGAAATAGGGGGGGAAAATGAGCAGTTCTTC. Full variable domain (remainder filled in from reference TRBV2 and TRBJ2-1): EPEVTQTPSHQVTQMGQEVILRCVPISNHLYFYWYRQILGQKVEFLVSFYNNEISEKSEIFDDQFSVERPDGSNFTLKIRSTKLEDSAMYFCASSEIGGENEQFFGPGTRLTVL.